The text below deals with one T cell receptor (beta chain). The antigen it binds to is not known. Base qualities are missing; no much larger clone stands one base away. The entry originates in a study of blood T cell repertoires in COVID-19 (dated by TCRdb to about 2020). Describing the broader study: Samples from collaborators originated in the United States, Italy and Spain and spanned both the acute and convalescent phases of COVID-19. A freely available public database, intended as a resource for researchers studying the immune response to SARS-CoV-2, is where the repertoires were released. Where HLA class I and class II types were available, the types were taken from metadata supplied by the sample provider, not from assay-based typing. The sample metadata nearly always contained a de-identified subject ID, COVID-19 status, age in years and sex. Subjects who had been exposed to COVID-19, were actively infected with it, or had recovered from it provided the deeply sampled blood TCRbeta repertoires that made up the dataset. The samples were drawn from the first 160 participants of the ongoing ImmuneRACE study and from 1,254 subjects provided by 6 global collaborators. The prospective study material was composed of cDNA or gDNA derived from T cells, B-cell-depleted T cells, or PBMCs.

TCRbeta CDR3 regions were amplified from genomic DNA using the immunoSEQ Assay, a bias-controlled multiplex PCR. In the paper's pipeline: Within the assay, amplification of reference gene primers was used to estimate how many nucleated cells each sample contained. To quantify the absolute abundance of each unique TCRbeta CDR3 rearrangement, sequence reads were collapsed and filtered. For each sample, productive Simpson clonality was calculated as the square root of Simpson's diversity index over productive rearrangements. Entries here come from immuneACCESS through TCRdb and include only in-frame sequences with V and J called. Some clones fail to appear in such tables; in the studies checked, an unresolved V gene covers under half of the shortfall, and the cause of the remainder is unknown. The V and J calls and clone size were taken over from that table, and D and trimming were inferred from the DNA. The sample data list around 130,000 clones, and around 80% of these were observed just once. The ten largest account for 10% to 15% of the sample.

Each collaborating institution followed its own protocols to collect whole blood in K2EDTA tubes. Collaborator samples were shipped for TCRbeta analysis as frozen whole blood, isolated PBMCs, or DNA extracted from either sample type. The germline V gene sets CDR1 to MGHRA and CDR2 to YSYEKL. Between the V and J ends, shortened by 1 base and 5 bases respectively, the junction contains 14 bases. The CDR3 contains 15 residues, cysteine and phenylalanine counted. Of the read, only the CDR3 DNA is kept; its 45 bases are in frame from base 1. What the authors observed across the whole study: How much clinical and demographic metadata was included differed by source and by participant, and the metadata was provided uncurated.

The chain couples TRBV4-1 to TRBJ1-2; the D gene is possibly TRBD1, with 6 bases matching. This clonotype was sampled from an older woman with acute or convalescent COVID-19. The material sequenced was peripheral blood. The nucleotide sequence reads TGCGCCAGCAGCCAAGGGGGAGGGGGGTCGTATGGCTACACCTTC. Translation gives CASSQGGGGSYGYTF.